Each of the 26 T cell receptor beta chains below was sequenced from the same sample in a study of regulatory T cells in long-lasting Graves disease. This sample's time point: newly diagnosed GD, antithyroid drugs for less than 3 months. RNA isolated from PBMCs was used to make the TCR library. HTBI primers from iRepertoire and Arm-PCR of CDR3 regions yielded the TCR beta libraries. TCRdb re-called the multiplex PCR reads with MiXCR, one entry per CDR3 protein. The sample shows fewer than 450,000 distinct CDR3 sequences, approximately 16% of them seen only once. This sample also belongs to another study, concerning T cells in Graves' hyperthyroidism and ophthalmopathy.

The sample consisted of peripheral blood mononuclear cells (PBMCs), taken at new diagnosis, from a patient treated with antithyroid drugs. These receptor sequences come from a woman aged 40-49 years with Graves disease.

There are many counts of this clonotype. The chain uses TRBV11-3 and TRBJ2-1; no firm D call. Germline V CDR1 and CDR2: SGHNT, YENEEA. The CDR3 runs 12 residues. V dropped 4 bases and J dropped 15 bases, with 16 bases sitting between them. This chain's CDR3 is CASSSHFPSRFF. The CDR3 nucleotides are TGTGCCAGCAGCTCCCATTTCCCCTCCAGGTTCTTC.

This clonotype was seen only a few times. This sequence joins TRBV14 and TRBJ2-1; D is unresolved. Germline V lookup: CDR1 SGHDN, CDR2 FVKESK. The CDR3 length is 17 residues. V was pared by 0 bases and J by 3 bases, with 15 bases between. The CDR3: CASSQDLGTRGYNEQFF. The CDR3 bases are TGTGCCAGCAGCCAAGATCTCGGAACCCGAGGCTACAATGAGCAGTTCTTC.

This clonotype was detected a few times. J is TRBJ2-5 and V is TRBV3-1, with 11 bases lining up with TRBD2. Looked up from germline, CDR1 is LGHDT and CDR2 is YNNKEL (reference sequence). Losses at the gene ends were 2 bases for V and 5 bases for J; bases not matched to a gene: 4. The length of the CDR3 is 15 residues. The CDR3 nucleotides read TGTGCCAGCAGCCAAACTAGCGGGAGTGCGGAGACCCAGTACTTC. It is translated as CASSQTSGSAETQYF.

Of note for this clonotype: This may arise from a read error, as a much more abundant clone is one base away. The chain employs TRBV28 and TRBJ2-5; D is perhaps TRBD2 (6 bases). The ends were cut back, 5 bases at V and 1 base at J, with 11 bases in the middle. The germline gives CDR1 MDHEN, CDR2 SYDVKM. This CDR3 is 14 amino acids long. The chain's CDR3 is CASSTRRAQETQYF. In DNA, the CDR3 is TGTGCCAGCAGTACCAGGAGGGCCCAAGAGACCCAGTACTTC. Based on the CDR3 plus reference TRBV28 and TRBJ2-5, the full variable domain is DVKVTQSSRYLVKRTGEKVFLECVQDMDHENMFWYRQDPGLGLRLIYFSYDVKMKEKGDIPEGYSVSREKKERFSLILESASTNQTSMYLCASSTRRAQETQYFGPGTRLLVL.

In its sample, this clonotype was seen many times. V usage is TRBV28 and J usage is TRBJ2-5; 10 bases line up with TRBD2. This CDR3 comprises 14 residues. The germline V gene has CDR1 MDHEN and CDR2 SYDVKM. With V trimmed by 6 bases and J by 2 bases, 3 bases remained unmatched. The CDR3 DNA reads TGTGCCAGCAGGGCTAGCGGGGGACAAGAGACCCAGTACTTC. It translates to CASRASGGQETQYF.

The chain is built from TRBV11-3 and TRBJ2-1; 9 positions match TRBD2. The CDR3 runs to 17 residues. V trimming: 4 bases; J trimming: 8 bases; junction bases outside the gene matches: 15. CDR1 SGHNT and CDR2 YENEEA come from the germline V gene. This CDR3 is CASSYAGTSRAYDEQFF. The CDR3 nucleotides read TGTGCCAGCAGCTACGCCGGGACTAGCCGTGCCTATGATGAGCAGTTCTTC.

The genes are TRBV7-9 and TRBJ1-2; no definite D call. The CDR3 extends over 15 amino acids. CDR1 SEHNR and CDR2 FQNEAQ come from the germline V gene (reference sequence). The V and J ends lost 1 base and 2 bases respectively, with 11 bases between them. The DNA of the CDR3 is TGTGCCAGCAGCTTAGGTGGGGAGACGAACTATGGCTACACCTTC. It codes for CASSLGGETNYGYTF.

This clonotype was counted many times. The chain has TRBV12-3 or TRBV12-4 and TRBJ2-1, with 9 bases matching TRBD1. The CDR3 length is 16 residues. V gave up 1 base and J gave up 7 bases; unmatched junction bases: 8. The CDR3: CASSLEQGADGNEQFF. CDR3 DNA: TGTGCCAGCAGTTTAGAACAGGGGGCGGATGGGAATGAGCAGTTCTTC.

This clonotype has ten or more counts. This may be a read error: a much more frequent sequence differs by one nucleotide. The chain joins TRBV12-3 or TRBV12-4 to TRBJ2-7; the D call may be TRBD1 or TRBD2 (5 bases each). Between the trimmed V and J ends, which lost 6 bases and 1 base, there was a span of 16 bases. CDR3 length: 15 amino acids. CDR3 coding DNA: TGTGCCAGCAGACTGAGGGAGCAGGGTTCCTACGAGCAGTACTTC. Translation gives CASRLREQGSYEQYF.

This clonotype was seen at least ten times. V gene TRBV11-2 combines with J gene TRBJ2-7; no definite D call. The CDR3 loop spans 12 amino acids. V shed 5 bases and J shed 5 bases, with 10 bases lying between them. Germline V gene sequence: CDR1 SGHAT, CDR2 FQNNGV. CDR3 in amino acids: CASSLSVDEQYF. CDR3 coding DNA: TGTGCCAGCAGCCTTTCCGTGGACGAGCAGTACTTC.

About this clonotype: A much larger clone differs by one base, so this may be a read error. This chain joins TRBV13 and TRBJ2-2; 8 positions agree with TRBD1. V trimming: 1 base; J trimming: 8 bases; junction bases outside the gene matches: 9. Germline CDR1 PRHDT, CDR2 FYEKMQ (reference sequence). The CDR3 consists of 16 residues. DNA of the CDR3: TGTGCCAGCAGCTTAGTATCCCGCAGGGGGCGTGGGGAGCTGTTTTTT. It codes for CASSLVSRRGRGELFF.

The sample holds many counts of this clonotype. This chain uses TRBV27 with TRBJ2-7; D ambiguous. Germline V CDR1 and CDR2: MNHEY, SMNVEV (reference sequence). Trimming removed 5 bases at V and 2 bases at J, with 13 bases between. The CDR3 totals 14 residues. The CDR3 reads CASSPQMQTYEQYF. In nucleotides, the CDR3 is TGTGCCAGCAGTCCCCAGATGCAGACCTACGAGCAGTACTTC.

In its sample, this clonotype was seen many times. V usage is TRBV18 and J usage is TRBJ2-2; 8 bases are a match to TRBD2. The junction had 2 bases not matched to a gene; V was cut back by 2 bases and J by 6 bases. Germline CDR1 reads KGHSH; CDR2 reads LQKENI. The CDR3 totals 14 residues. The CDR3 nucleotides read TGTGCCAGCTCACCAGGACTAGCTGCCGGGGAGCTGTTTTTT. This gives the protein CASSPGLAAGELFF.

The CDR3 loop reads CASSAGGLYEQYF. The CDR3 nucleotides are TGCGCCAGCAGTGCAGGGGGTCTCTACGAGCAGTACTTC. This chain connects TRBV5-1 to TRBJ2-7, with 7 nucleotides matching TRBD1. In germline, CDR1 is SGHRS, CDR2 YFSETQ. J lost 3 bases, V lost 5 bases, and 5 bases had no gene match. There are 13 residues in the CDR3.

This clonotype was counted a few times. The J gene is TRBJ2-3, the V gene TRBV5-4; 7 bases align to TRBD1. This CDR3 is 13 amino acids long. The V and J ends lost 1 base and 6 bases, in that order; junction bases with no gene match: 2. Germline CDR1 is SGHNT and CDR2 is YYREEE (reference sequence). The CDR3 loop reads CASSLRGLDTQYF. The CDR3 DNA is TGTGCCAGCAGCTTGAGGGGGCTGGATACGCAGTATTTT.

Regarding this clonotype: The conserved final phenylalanine or tryptophan is absent from the CDR3, which likely points to a read error. The CDR3 region is CANRSGLASYNEQFL. In DNA form, the CDR3 reads TGTGCCAACAGGAGCGGACTAGCAAGCTACAATGAGCAGTTCCTC. This chain links TRBV11-2 with TRBJ2-1, with 8 nucleotides matching TRBD2. J was trimmed by 3 bases and V by 10 bases; bases with no gene match: 11. Germline CDR1 SGHAT, CDR2 FQNNGV. This CDR3 has 15 amino acids.

The chain is built from TRBV4-1 and TRBJ1-5, with TRBD1 as a possible D gene (5 bases). The CDR3 is 14 residues long. Trimming took off 1 base at V and 7 bases at J, with 11 bases between the two ends. Germline-derived CDR1 and CDR2 are MGHRA and YSYEKL. The CDR3 reads CASSQGPGVQPQHF. CDR3 coding DNA: TGCGCCAGCAGCCAAGGACCGGGGGTACAGCCCCAGCATTTT.

There are a few counts of this clonotype. The gene calls are TRBV28 and TRBJ2-2; D remains ambiguous. The germline CDR1 and CDR2 sequences are MDHEN and SYDVKM. The CDR3 runs to 14 residues. Trimming took off 2 bases at V and 5 bases at J, with 9 bases between the two ends. CDR3 in DNA: TGTGCCAGCAGTTTACGAGACCCGACCGGGGAGCTGTTTTTT. Translated: CASSLRDPTGELFF.

The V gene is TRBV4-1, the J gene TRBJ2-7; 7 positions match TRBD1. The germline CDR1 and CDR2 sequences are MGHRA and YSYEKL. With 1 base clipped from V and 6 bases from J, the junction kept 3 bases outside the gene matches. The CDR3 is made up of 13 amino acids. CDR3 loop: CASSQGQGGEQYF. The CDR3 coding sequence is TGCGCCAGCAGCCAAGGACAGGGTGGCGAGCAGTACTTC.

V is TRBV12-3 or TRBV12-4 and J is TRBJ1-1; a possible D gene is TRBD1 (5 bases). The CDR3 covers 14 residues. Between the trimmed V and J ends, which lost 5 bases and 2 bases, there was a span of 12 bases. CDR3 residues: CASSPTGANTEAFF. Here the CDR3 DNA reads TGTGCCAGCAGTCCTACCGGGGCCAACACTGAAGCTTTCTTT.

There are many counts of this clonotype. This rearrangement joins TRBV2 to TRBJ1-6; TRBD1 agrees at 8 bases. V dropped 4 bases and J dropped 14; count of bases not matched to a gene: 10. Germline V gene sequence: CDR1 SNHLY, CDR2 FYNNEI. This CDR3 region has 14 residues. CDR3 sequence: CASSGGTGFAALHF. CDR3 nucleotide sequence: TGTGCCAGCAGTGGGGGGACAGGTTTCGCGGCCCTCCACTTT.

This clonotype was counted at least ten times. This chain joins TRBV28 and TRBJ2-5, with D possibly being TRBD2 (5 bases). The germline gives CDR1 MDHEN, CDR2 SYDVKM. The ends were cut back, 2 bases at V and 5 bases at J, with 15 bases in the middle. The CDR3 runs to 15 residues. This chain's CDR3 is CASSLRLSGIETQYF. The CDR3 nucleotides read TGTGCCAGCAGTTTACGACTATCGGGGATCGAGACCCAGTACTTC.

The gene calls are TRBV18 and TRBJ2-5; D possibly corresponds to TRBD2 (7 bases). The CDR3 is made up of 12 amino acids. Germline CDR1 is KGHSH and CDR2 is LQKENI. The V and J ends lost 8 bases and 2 bases respectively, with 9 bases between them. CDR3 coding DNA: TGTGCCAGCGGGGGGGCTCAAGAGACCCAGTACTTC. Protein: CASGGAQETQYF. Supplemented by reference TRBV18 and TRBJ2-5, the full variable domain reads NAGVMQNPRHLVRRRGQEARLRCSPMKGHSHVYWYRQLPEEGLKFMVYLQKENIIDESGMPKERFSAEFPKEGPSILRIQQVVRGDSAAYFCASGGAQETQYFGPGTRLLVL.

The chain links TRBV7-9 to TRBJ2-3, with D tentatively TRBD1 (5 bases). V lost 0 bases and J 3 bases, leaving 7 bases between the germline ends. This CDR3 is built from 14 residues. Germline-derived CDR1 and CDR2 are SEHNR and FQNEAQ (reference sequence). DNA for the CDR3: TGTGCCAGCAGCTTAGCACAGGAGACAGATACGCAGTATTTT. This codes for CASSLAQETDTQYF.

This clonotype occurred a few times. The gene calls are TRBV27 and TRBJ2-2, with D hard to call. Per the germline V gene, CDR1 is MNHEY and CDR2 is SMNVEV (reference sequence). Trimming pared 8 bases from V and 4 bases from J, leaving 11 bases between. CDR3 length: 13 residues. CDR3 nucleotides: TGTGCCAGCGGCCGGGCGAGCACCGGGGAGCTGTTTTTT. This translates into CASGRASTGELFF.

In this sample, this clonotype turned up many times. The V gene is TRBV18, the J gene TRBJ1-1; D is undetermined. This CDR3 spans 15 amino acids. Germline CDR1 and CDR2: KGHSH and LQKENI. V lost 3 bases and J lost 2, with 13 bases in between. CDR3 amino acids: CASSPPLAGNTEAFF. For the CDR3, the DNA is TGTGCCAGCTCACCGCCTTTGGCGGGAAACACTGAAGCTTTCTTT.